This passage covers 31 T cell receptor beta chains from one sample sequenced in a study of blood T cell repertoires in COVID-19. The method was immunoSEQ multiplex PCR; TCRdb's version includes in-frame clones alone and lacks a portion of them. The table records about 400,000 clones, roughly 86% of them present only once. Specimen: PBMCs or T cells enriched from blood (not recorded which). These receptors were taken from a man in his forties in a cohort exposed to, infected with or recovered from COVID-19 (not recorded which).

This rearrangement joins TRBV30 to TRBJ2-1; 8 positions agree with TRBD2. Germline CDR1 reads GTSNPN; CDR2 reads SVGIG (reference sequence). The ends lost 3 bases at V and 0 bases at J; junction bases unmatched: 7. There are 16 residues in the CDR3. The CDR3 reads CAWRSSGPSSYNEQFF. CDR3 bases: TGTGCCTGGAGGTCTAGCGGGCCGAGCTCCTACAATGAGCAGTTCTTC.

This clone was seen a single time. The chain couples TRBV15 to TRBJ2-5; 10 bases fit TRBD2. The CDR3 contains 16 residues. The V segment lost 8 bases and the J segment 0 bases; nucleotides outside the gene matches: 9. Per the germline V gene, CDR1 is LNHNV and CDR2 is YYDKDF (reference sequence). CDR3 DNA sequence: TGTGCCACCCAAGACACTAGCGGGGTATACCAAGAGACCCAGTACTTC. This translates into CATQDTSGVYQETQYF.

The genes are TRBV27 and TRBJ1-3, with a possible D match to TRBD1 (5 bases). V lost 2 bases and J 0 bases, leaving 8 bases between the germline ends. The CDR3 has 15 amino acids. Per the germline V gene, CDR1 is MNHEY and CDR2 is SMNVEV (reference sequence). The CDR3 loop is CASSLKGYSGNTIYF. The CDR3 DNA follows: TGTGCCAGCAGTTTAAAGGGGTACTCTGGAAACACCATATATTTT.

The chain is built from TRBV29-1 and TRBJ1-2; the D is unclear. The CDR3 runs to 12 residues. V was clipped by 2 bases and J by 6 bases, with 10 bases between them. Per the germline V gene, CDR1 is SQVTM and CDR2 is ANQGSEA. The CDR3, as DNA: TGCAGCGTTGAATGGGGAGGGCATGGCTACACCTTC. Residues: CSVEWGGHGYTF. The full variable domain, completed using reference TRBV29-1 and TRBJ1-2, is SAVISQKPSRDICQRGTSLTIQCQVDSQVTMMFWYRQQPGQSLTLIATANQGSEATYESGFVIDKFPISRPNLTFSTLTVSNMSPEDSSIYLCSVEWGGHGYTFGSGTRLTVV.

About this clone: Relative to the germline gene, one junction end is altered; a read error may explain this. This chain joins TRBV28 and TRBJ1-2; D gene uncertain. The CDR3 is 14 amino acids. CDR1 and CDR2 (germline): MDHEN, SYDVKM. The CDR3 loop is CASSLSPGIGITFF. The CDR3 DNA reads TGTGCCAGCAGTTTATCACCGGGTATCGGTATCACCTTCTTC.

The V gene is TRBV19, the J gene TRBJ2-3; the D gene is possibly TRBD1 (7 bases). CDR1 and CDR2 from the germline V gene are LNHDA and SQIVND (reference sequence). This CDR3 comprises 15 residues. Trimming pared 4 bases from V and 1 base from J, leaving 12 bases between. The CDR3 sequence is CASSTQGGGTDTQYF. The DNA of the CDR3 is TGTGCCAGTAGTACCCAGGGGGGTGGCACAGATACGCAGTATTTT.

In this sample, this clone turned up a few times. The chain is built from TRBV30 and TRBJ1-3; no firm D call. V lost 5 bases to trimming and J lost 4 bases, with 9 bases between them. Germline CDR1 is GTSNPN and CDR2 is SVGIG (reference sequence). CDR3 length: 12 amino acids. The CDR3 DNA reads TGTGCCTGGGTCGACGGGGGAAACACCATATATTTT. Amino acids: CAWVDGGNTIYF.

This clone was observed a handful of times. The V call is TRBV18, the J call TRBJ1-2; 7 bases map to TRBD1. V lost 2 bases, J lost 4 bases, and 7 bases stayed unmatched. Looked up from germline, CDR1 is KGHSH and CDR2 is LQKENI. This CDR3 is 15 amino acids long. The CDR3 nucleotides read TGTGCCAGCTCACCAACAGAGGGACAGTCCTATGGCTACACCTTC. Amino acid sequence: CASSPTEGQSYGYTF.

This sequence joins TRBV4-2 and TRBJ2-3, with a tentative D call TRBD1 (5 bases). This CDR3 spans 17 amino acids. V shed 2 bases and J shed 2 bases, with 17 bases lying between them. The germline V gene encodes CDR1 LGHNA and CDR2 YNFKEQ. The DNA of the CDR3 is TGTGCCAGCAGCCAATTCTCATACCCGGACATCACAGATACGCAGTATTTT. Translating gives CASSQFSYPDITDTQYF.

The chain employs TRBV10-1 and TRBJ2-7; perhaps TRBD1 as D (5 bases). Germline CDR1 reads WNHNN; CDR2 reads SYGVQD (reference sequence). V gave up 5 bases and J gave up 3 bases, with 5 bases separating them. This CDR3 spans 11 amino acids. For the CDR3, the DNA is TGCGCCAGCAGTCAGGGCTACGAGCAGTACTTC. This encodes CASSQGYEQYF.

The count of this clone is one. This chain uses TRBV5-1 with TRBJ2-1, with 12 bases lining up with TRBD2. The junction had 5 bases not matched to a gene; V was cut back by 0 bases and J by 13 bases. CDR1 is SGHRS and CDR2 is YFSETQ in the germline V gene. The CDR3 runs 14 residues. DNA of the CDR3: TGCGCCAGCAGCTTGGAACTAGCGGGAGGAGGTCAGTTCTTC. Protein: CASSLELAGGGQFF.

The CDR3 DNA sequence: TGTGCCAGCAGCCAAAGGGGACTAGCAGATCACGAGCAGTACTTC. This gives the protein CASSQRGLADHEQYF. This chain connects TRBV3-1 (or the pseudogene TRBV3-2) to TRBJ2-7, with 9 bases identical to TRBD2. Germline V gives CDR1 LGHDT, CDR2 YNNKEL (reference sequence). Trimming at V came to 2 bases and at J to 5 bases, leaving 7 bases not matched to a gene. The CDR3 has 15 amino acids.

The CDR3 DNA is TGTGCCAGCAAGAAAAGGGACACTAACTATGGCTACACCTTC. This translates into CASKKRDTNYGYTF. V usage is TRBV6-5 and J usage is TRBJ1-2; D might be TRBD1 (6 bases). CDR1 is MNHEY, CDR2 SVGAGI, per germline. The CDR3 runs 14 residues. V lost 7 bases and J lost 0, with 12 bases in between.

The V call is TRBV6-4, the J call TRBJ2-2; the match to TRBD1 covers 7 bases. V shed 0 bases and J 6 bases; nucleotides not matched to a gene: 1. This CDR3 contains 14 residues. From germline, CDR1 is MRHNA and CDR2 SNTAGT. CDR3 protein: CASSDSGGAGELFF. CDR3 DNA sequence: TGTGCCAGCAGTGACTCAGGGGGCGCCGGGGAGCTGTTTTTT.

J is TRBJ2-7 and V is TRBV25-1, with 12 bases that match TRBD2. The length of the CDR3 is 14 residues. CDR1 and CDR2 (germline): MGHDK, SYGVNS. V shed 4 bases and J 7 bases; nucleotides not matched to a gene: 5. CDR3 loop: CASSASGRAGEQYF. The CDR3, as DNA: TGTGCCAGCAGTGCTAGCGGGAGGGCCGGAGAGCAGTACTTC.

The chain uses TRBV21-1 and TRBJ1-2; the table assigns TRBD1, which was not confirmed against the DNA. TRBV21-1 is tagged as a pseudogene. The CDR3 spans 15 residues. The CDR3 DNA reads as TGTGCCAGCAGCAAGACAGGACCTACTAACTATGGCTACACCTTC. It codes for CASSKTGPTNYGYTF.

This clone showed up just a few times. CDR3 amino acids: CASSQGADEAFF. The CDR3 DNA reads as TGCGCCAGCAGCCAGGGGGCAGATGAAGCTTTCTTT. The gene calls are TRBV4-1 and TRBJ1-1, with D perhaps TRBD1 (6 bases). CDR1 and CDR2 (germline): MGHRA, YSYEKL. CDR3 size: 12 residues. The V end was cut by 3 bases, the J end by 7 bases, with 9 bases between.

V and J are TRBV18 and TRBJ1-6; TRBD1 matches at 7 bases. Germline CDR1 reads KGHSH; CDR2 reads LQKENI. The V and J ends lost 6 bases and 0 bases, in that order; junction bases with no gene match: 8. CDR3 length: 17 residues. CDR3 protein: CASSQGDSSSYNSPLHF. The DNA of the CDR3 is TGTGCCAGCTCCCAGGGGGACAGTAGCTCCTATAATTCACCCCTCCACTTT.

The V gene is TRBV9, the J gene TRBJ1-1; maybe TRBD1 (6 bases). V lost 3 bases to trimming and J lost 0 bases, with 15 bases between them. The CDR3 runs to 16 residues. Germline V lookup: CDR1 SGDLS, CDR2 YYNGEE. Here the CDR3 DNA reads TGTGCCAGCAGCGCACAGACAGGAGTATTGAACACTGAAGCTTTCTTT. Translation gives CASSAQTGVLNTEAFF.

V usage is TRBV28 and J usage is TRBJ1-4; the D is unclear. The germline CDR1 and CDR2 sequences are MDHEN and SYDVKM. CDR3 length: 13 residues. Deletions cut 3 bases from V and 8 bases from J, with 10 bases between. The CDR3 coding sequence is TGTGCCAGCAGTTTCGGGTTTCGAGAAAAACTGTTTTTT. Protein product: CASSFGFREKLFF.

This chain connects TRBV5-1 to TRBJ2-3; 10 bases match TRBD2. The ends lost 1 base at V and 5 bases at J; junction bases unmatched: 1. CDR3 length: 14 residues. The germline gives CDR1 SGHRS, CDR2 YFSETQ. CDR3 in DNA: TGCGCCAGCAGCTTGAGCGGGAGGGTAGATACGCAGTATTTT. Its translation: CASSLSGRVDTQYF.

The chain joins TRBV5-1 to TRBJ2-3; 8 bases line up with TRBD2. CDR3 length: 15 residues. J lost 4 bases, V lost 0 bases, and 4 bases had no gene match. Germline V gene lookup returns CDR1 SGHRS and CDR2 YFSETQ. This chain's CDR3 is CASSLEGLGSDTQYF. The CDR3 nucleotides read TGCGCCAGCAGCTTGGAGGGACTAGGTTCAGATACGCAGTATTTT.

The chain couples TRBV5-1 to TRBJ1-1, with D maybe TRBD1 (5 bases). Trimming took off 4 bases at V and 0 bases at J, with 13 bases between the two ends. CDR3 length: 15 amino acids. Germline lookup yields CDR1 SGHRS and CDR2 YFSETQ. The CDR3 sequence is CASSLGQGLNTEAFF. The CDR3 DNA reads as TGCGCCAGCAGCCTAGGTCAGGGTCTGAACACTGAAGCTTTCTTT.

This clone has more than one count but fewer than ten. The gene calls are TRBV11-2 and TRBJ2-5; no firm D call. V lost 4 bases and J 4 bases, leaving 4 bases between the germline ends. The CDR3 consists of 11 residues. Germline V gene lookup returns CDR1 SGHAT and CDR2 FQNNGV. The CDR3: CASSSVETQYF. CDR3 DNA: TGTGCCAGCAGCTCGGTAGAGACCCAGTACTTC.

The chain links TRBV7-9 to TRBJ1-2, with 11 bases identical to TRBD1. CDR3 length: 16 residues. The V segment lost 1 base and the J segment 5 bases; nucleotides outside the gene matches: 6. Germline values: CDR1 SEHNR, CDR2 FQNEAQ (reference sequence). CDR3 bases: TGTGCCAGCAGCTTAGGGGCGGGACAGGGGGTGTATGGCTACACCTTC. Residues: CASSLGAGQGVYGYTF.

The CDR3 sequence: CAWSVGTGSYEQYF. DNA for the CDR3: TGTGCCTGGAGTGTGGGGACAGGGTCCTACGAGCAGTACTTC. The rearrangement joins TRBV30 to TRBJ2-7; 9 nucleotides match TRBD1. This CDR3 contains 14 residues. Germline V CDR1 and CDR2: GTSNPN, SVGIG (reference sequence). J was trimmed by 1 base and V by 0 bases; bases with no gene match: 1.

This clone was seen more than once but under ten times. This chain connects TRBV28 to TRBJ2-2; 9 nucleotides agree with TRBD1. V shed 5 bases, J shed 6 bases, and the junction held 13 bases outside the gene matches. The germline V gene encodes CDR1 MDHEN and CDR2 SYDVKM. The CDR3 runs to 17 residues. The CDR3 spells CASSPPVTGGWAGELFF. CDR3 DNA sequence: TGTGCCAGCAGTCCCCCCGTGACAGGGGGTTGGGCCGGGGAGCTGTTTTTT.

The chain uses TRBV5-1 and TRBJ2-3, with 8 bases lining up with TRBD1. Germline CDR1 is SGHRS and CDR2 is YFSETQ. Trimming at V came to 5 bases and at J to 3 bases, leaving 5 bases not matched to a gene. The CDR3 contains 14 residues. The CDR3 nucleotides read TGCGCCAGCAGTTACCGACAGGGGACAGATACGCAGTATTTT. It yields the protein CASSYRQGTDTQYF. Full variable domain (rest looked up from reference TRBV5-1 and TRBJ2-3): KAGVTQTPRYLIKTRGQQVTLSCSPISGHRSVSWYQQTPGQGLQFLFEYFSETQRNKGNFPGRFSGRQFSNSRSEMNVSTLELGDSALYLCASSYRQGTDTQYFGPGTRLTVL.

The gene calls are TRBV7-2 and TRBJ1-4, with TRBD1 as a possible D gene (6 bases). The V end lost 7 bases, the J end lost 4 bases, and 10 bases lay between the germline ends. Looked up from germline, CDR1 is SGHTA and CDR2 is FQGNSA. CDR3 length equals 13 residues. In DNA form, the CDR3 reads TGTGCCAGCACTACAGGGTTTAATGAAAAACTGTTTTTT. This sequence encodes CASTTGFNEKLFF.

The J gene is TRBJ2-1, the V gene TRBV19; 15 nucleotides agree with TRBD2. Germline V gene data show CDR1 as LNHDA and CDR2 as SQIVND (reference sequence). J was trimmed by 8 bases and V by 5 bases; bases with no gene match: 4. This CDR3 is 15 amino acids long. CDR3 region: CASSRTSGRAYEQFF. CDR3 nucleotide sequence: TGTGCCAGTAGTCGGACTAGCGGGAGGGCCTATGAGCAGTTCTTC.

The CDR3 spells CASRPKGGTSNTEAFF. CDR3 nucleotide sequence: TGTGCCAGCAGGCCAAAGGGGGGGACCTCGAACACTGAAGCTTTCTTT. This chain joins TRBV7-2 and TRBJ1-1; a possible D gene is TRBD1 (6 bases). Germline loops: CDR1 SGHTA, CDR2 FQGNSA. Trimming left V 6 bases short and J 1 base short, with 18 bases between. The CDR3 sequence is 16 residues long.